Sequencing of this TCR beta chain was carried out in a study of PD-L1 blockade in urothelial cancer. Study-level background: Patients' atezolizumab regimen, 1,200 mg intravenously every 3 weeks, began in the mid-2010s. Patients' prior chemotherapy regimens numbered 0 to 3. Blood underwent analysis 3 weeks (second dose) and 6 weeks after treatment began.

Synthetic spike-ins, TCR analog templates, were added into each PCR. Produced via immunoSEQ multiplex PCR; TCRdb's table is partial and in-frame only. The data hold about 100,000 clones, with around 90% observed a single time. Germline V gene lookup returns CDR1 LNHDA and CDR2 SQIVND (reference sequence). The germline V and J ends were trimmed by 5 bases and 4 bases, with 6 bases remaining between them. The CDR3 totals 12 residues. In its sample, this clone was seen once. This receptor was taken from a woman older than 75 with urothelial cancer. The source was PBMCs, collected around atezolizumab (anti-PD-L1) treatment. The chain carries TRBV19 and TRBJ1-5; D remains unclear. The CDR3, as DNA: TGTGCCAGTAGTCTAGTAAATCAGCCCCAGCATTTT. It yields the protein CASSLVNQPQHF.